Listed here are 27 T cell receptor beta chains from one sample, sequenced in a study of blood T cell repertoires in COVID-19. The method was immunoSEQ multiplex PCR; TCRdb's version includes in-frame clones alone and lacks a portion of them. The repertoire has about 200,000 clones, approximately 84% of them found once; the top ten carry about 6.9%. Specimen: peripheral blood. The receptors here all came from a human donor with acute or convalescent COVID-19. The donor label of this sample is uncertain.

The rearrangement uses TRBV2 and TRBJ1-5; D unclear. Germline loops: CDR1 SNHLY, CDR2 FYNNEI. The CDR3 spans 11 residues. V lost 6 bases to trimming and J lost 4 bases, with 4 bases between them. CDR3 region: CASRQNQPQHF. CDR3 coding DNA: TGTGCCAGCAGGCAGAATCAGCCCCAGCATTTT. The variable domain in full, completed from reference TRBV2 and TRBJ1-5, reads EPEVTQTPSHQVTQMGQEVILRCVPISNHLYFYWYRQILGQKVEFLVSFYNNEISEKSEIFDDQFSVERPDGSNFTLKIRSTKLEDSAMYFCASRQNQPQHFGDGTRLSIL.

This clone was seen a single time. V and J are TRBV9 and TRBJ1-1; a possible D gene is TRBD1 (5 bases). Per the germline V gene, CDR1 is SGDLS and CDR2 is YYNGEE. Trimming shortened V by 4 bases and J by 4 bases, and 14 bases separated the two germline ends. This CDR3 contains 14 residues. The CDR3 sequence: CASSPEITGTEAFF. CDR3 nucleotide sequence: TGTGCCAGCAGCCCAGAAATTACAGGCACTGAAGCTTTCTTT.

V is TRBV27 and J is TRBJ1-2, with 7 bases matching TRBD1. The CDR3 contains 13 residues. Trimming cost V 2 bases and J 4 bases; bases outside gene matches: 1. CDR1 is MNHEY and CDR2 is SMNVEV in the germline V gene (reference sequence). The CDR3, as DNA: TGTGCCAGCAGTTTAAGACAGGGCTATGGCTACACCTTC. As protein: CASSLRQGYGYTF.

The chain recombines TRBV7-2 with TRBJ2-7; 10 bases are shared with TRBD2. After removal of 1 base from V and 4 bases from J, the junction contained 4 bases not matched to a gene. Per germline, CDR1 SGHTA and CDR2 FQGNSA. This CDR3 region has 15 residues. In DNA form, the CDR3 reads TGTGCCAGCAGCTTAGGAGCGGGAGGGTCATACGAGCAGTACTTC. Translating it yields CASSLGAGGSYEQYF. Based on the CDR3 plus reference TRBV7-2 and TRBJ2-7, the full variable domain is GAGVSQSPSNKVTEKGKDVELRCDPISGHTALYWYRQSLGQGLEFLIYFQGNSAPDKSGLPSDRFSAERTGGSVSTLTIQRTQQEDSAVYLCASSLGAGGSYEQYFGPGTRLTVT.

This clone has just one count. The CDR3 reads CASSAPTGLTDTQYF. DNA of the CDR3: TGTGCCAGCAGTGCCCCGACAGGGCTCACAGATACGCAGTATTTT. This sequence joins TRBV2 and TRBJ2-3; 7 bases map to TRBD1. Germline V lookup: CDR1 SNHLY, CDR2 FYNNEI. V shed 4 bases and J 2 bases; nucleotides not matched to a gene: 6. CDR3 length: 15 residues.

This rearrangement joins TRBV7-3 to TRBJ1-1, with D unclear. Per germline, CDR1 SGHTA and CDR2 FQGTGA. Trimming took 2 bases from V and 4 from J, leaving 11 bases between them. The CDR3 loop spans 14 amino acids. The CDR3 loop is CASSLAGSFTEAFF. The CDR3 region has the DNA TGTGCCAGCAGCTTAGCGGGGTCCTTCACTGAAGCTTTCTTT.

This clone was seen a single time. The chain couples TRBV7-2 to TRBJ2-1; TRBD2 matches 11 bases. V lost 1 base, J lost 4 bases, and 3 bases stayed unmatched. CDR3 length: 16 residues. Germline V lookup: CDR1 SGHTA, CDR2 FQGNSA. This CDR3 reads CASSLGTSGLYNEQFF. CDR3 sequence (DNA): TGTGCCAGCAGCTTAGGGACTAGCGGGCTTTACAATGAGCAGTTCTTC.

The chain recombines TRBV6-6 with TRBJ1-1; D not resolved. Germline values: CDR1 MNHNY, CDR2 SVGAGI (reference sequence). V lost 6 bases and J lost 1, with 3 bases in between. This CDR3 has 11 amino acids. CDR3 DNA sequence: TGTGCCAGCAGGGCGAACACTGAAGCTTTCTTT. Its protein is CASRANTEAFF.

The rearrangement joins TRBV10-3 to TRBJ2-7; 7 bases match TRBD2. This CDR3 has 15 residues. The ends lost 3 bases at V and 0 bases at J; junction bases unmatched: 5. Per germline, CDR1 ENHRY and CDR2 SYGVKD. CDR3 nucleotide sequence: TGTGCCATCAGTGATAGACTAGCAGTCTCCTACGAGCAGTACTTC. Amino acid sequence: CAISDRLAVSYEQYF.

Written as DNA, the CDR3 is TGTGCCAGCAGCCTTCGTACCGGTGTAACTGGGGCCAACGTCCTGACTTTC. As protein: CASSLRTGVTGANVLTF. The chain recombines TRBV5-4 with TRBJ2-6, with no clear D. CDR1 is SGHNT, CDR2 YYREEE, per germline (reference sequence). The V end lost 4 bases, the J end lost 2 bases, and 16 bases lay between the germline ends. This CDR3 has 17 amino acids.

V usage is TRBV29-1 and J usage is TRBJ2-4; 12 bases line up with TRBD2. The CDR3 is 17 residues long. Germline lookup yields CDR1 SQVTM and CDR2 ANQGSEA. J gave up 0 bases and V 5 bases, and 8 bases lay outside the gene matches. CDR3 sequence reads: CSVSLAGGVLAKNIQYF. CDR3 coding DNA: TGCAGCGTTTCACTAGCGGGAGGTGTCCTAGCCAAAAACATTCAGTACTTC.

This sequence joins TRBV23-1 and TRBJ2-1; TRBD1 matches 7 bases. TRBV23-1 is an open reading frame, and its role is uncertain. V lost 4 bases and J lost 1; bases outside the gene matches: 1. The CDR3 sequence is 14 residues long. The CDR3 DNA sequence: TGCGCCAGCAGTCTGGACAGGTCCTACAATGAGCAGTTCTTC. This sequence encodes CASSLDRSYNEQFF.

CDR3 region: CASNWALTGGGETQYF. Here the CDR3 DNA reads TGCGCCAGCAACTGGGCTTTGACAGGGGGTGGAGAGACCCAGTACTTC. V is TRBV5-1 and J is TRBJ2-5, with 9 bases identical to TRBD1. CDR3 length: 16 amino acids. Germline lookup yields CDR1 SGHRS and CDR2 YFSETQ. V dropped 6 bases and J dropped 4; count of bases not matched to a gene: 13.

The chain links TRBV6-1 to TRBJ1-5, with TRBD1 as a possible D gene (6 bases). The V gene's germline CDR1 is MNHNS and CDR2 SASEGT. This CDR3 spans 14 amino acids. Trimming removed 5 bases from V and 6 bases from J, with 14 bases in between. CDR3 sequence reads: CASSSAGAGQPQHF. Here the CDR3 DNA reads TGTGCCAGCAGTAGCGCGGGGGCAGGTCAGCCCCAGCATTTT.

In DNA form, the CDR3 reads TGTGCCAGCAGCGCGGGACAGGGGTCTTATCCCTACGAGCAGTACTTC. This sequence encodes CASSAGQGSYPYEQYF. This chain connects TRBV9 to TRBJ2-7; 10 bases line up with TRBD1. J was trimmed by 2 bases and V by 3 bases; bases with no gene match: 8. The CDR3 is 16 amino acids. Germline CDR1 and CDR2: SGDLS and YYNGEE.

The V call is TRBV2, the J call TRBJ1-5; 8 nucleotides align to TRBD1. V was pared by 4 bases and J by 4 bases, with 9 bases of the junction left unmatched. CDR3 length: 16 residues. Germline CDR1 and CDR2: SNHLY and FYNNEI. CDR3 sequence reads: CASSGPRQGPNQPQHF. The DNA of the CDR3 is TGTGCCAGCAGTGGGCCCCGACAGGGGCCTAATCAGCCCCAGCATTTT.

This rearrangement joins TRBV9 to TRBJ2-5; TRBD2 matches at 12 bases. Germline CDR1 SGDLS, CDR2 YYNGEE. This CDR3 has 17 residues. J gave up 8 bases and V 0 bases, and 11 bases lay outside the gene matches. In DNA, the CDR3 is TGTGCCAGCAGCGTAGCTAGCGGGAGGGCCGTAAGAGAAACCCAGTACTTC. It specifies CASSVASGRAVRETQYF.

The chain is built from TRBV19 and TRBJ1-2; D gene unclear. The CDR3 runs 14 residues. With 2 bases removed from V and 8 bases from J, the gap between germline ends came to 15 bases. In germline, CDR1 is LNHDA, CDR2 SQIVND (reference sequence). CDR3 region: CASSILFPRLGYTF. DNA for the CDR3: TGTGCCAGTAGTATATTATTTCCGAGGCTCGGCTACACCTTC.

This clone was seen a single time. V and J are TRBV10-1 and TRBJ2-3; TRBD2 matches 9 bases. Trimming removed 5 bases from V and 6 bases from J; junction bases left unmatched: 0. There are 12 residues in the CDR3. Germline V lookup: CDR1 WNHNN, CDR2 SYGVQD (reference sequence). The CDR3 here is CASSLAGDTQYF. The CDR3 coding sequence is TGCGCCAGCAGTCTAGCGGGGGATACGCAGTATTTT.

V usage is TRBV9 and J usage is TRBJ1-1; D is uncertain. Germline V gene lookup returns CDR1 SGDLS and CDR2 YYNGEE. The CDR3 is 14 residues long. V lost 1 base, J lost 1 base, and 8 bases lay in between. For the CDR3, the DNA is TGTGCCAGCAGCGTACACCAACAGAACACTGAAGCTTTCTTT. Translated, it gives CASSVHQQNTEAFF. Filled out from reference TRBV9 and TRBJ1-1, the complete variable domain reads DSGVTQTPKHLITATGQRVTLRCSPRSGDLSVYWYQQSLDQGLQFLIQYYNGEERAKGNILERFSAQQFPDLHSELNLSSLELGDSALYFCASSVHQQNTEAFFGQGTRLTVV.

This chain uses TRBV28 with TRBJ1-3; D is undetermined. Trimming cost V 6 bases and J 6 bases, with 15 bases left between them. The germline V gene encodes CDR1 MDHEN and CDR2 SYDVKM. This CDR3 contains 14 residues. The CDR3 region has the DNA TGTGCCAGCAGGGGCGGCGCGGGAGCAAACACCATATATTTT. This translates into CASRGGAGANTIYF.

The V call is TRBV5-4, the J call TRBJ2-3; TRBD2 matches at 9 bases. CDR1 is SGHNT, CDR2 YYREEE, per germline (reference sequence). V trimming: 3 bases; J trimming: 2 bases; junction bases outside the gene matches: 10. The CDR3 has 17 residues. The chain's CDR3 is CASSSQGLAGVTDTQYF. The CDR3 DNA sequence: TGTGCCAGCAGCTCCCAAGGTTTAGCGGGAGTCACAGATACGCAGTATTTT.

The J gene is TRBJ2-7, the V gene TRBV5-6, with 9 bases fitting TRBD1. The CDR3 extends over 15 amino acids. The V gene end was trimmed by 1 base and the J gene end by 5 bases; junction bases not matched to a gene: 7. The V gene's germline CDR1 is SGHDT and CDR2 YYEEEE. This CDR3 is CASSLRGTGSHEQYF. The CDR3 coding sequence is TGTGCCAGCAGCTTGCGAGGGACAGGGTCCCACGAGCAGTACTTC. The whole variable domain, filled in from reference TRBV5-6 and TRBJ2-7, reads DAGVTQSPTHLIKTRGQQVTLRCSPKSGHDTVSWYQQALGQGPQFIFQYYEEEERQRGNFPDRFSGHQFPNYSSELNVNALLLGDSALYLCASSLRGTGSHEQYFGPGTRLTVT.

J is TRBJ2-7 and V is TRBV10-3; D is ambiguous. The length of the CDR3 is 15 residues. The germline V gene encodes CDR1 ENHRY and CDR2 SYGVKD. Trimming shortened V by 4 bases and J by 4 bases, and 17 bases separated the two germline ends. CDR3 residues: CAISGFAARGYEQYF. The CDR3 DNA reads TGTGCCATCAGTGGTTTTGCCGCCCGAGGATACGAGCAGTACTTC.

The chain recombines TRBV6-2 or TRBV6-3 with TRBJ2-1; 10 nucleotides line up with TRBD2. From germline, CDR1 is MNHEY and CDR2 SVGEGT. V shed 0 bases and J 8 bases; nucleotides not matched to a gene: 19. The CDR3 is made up of 20 amino acids. The DNA for the CDR3 is TGTGCCAGCAGTTACTCCCTTGGGAGTCTAGCGGGAGCTAACCAGCATGAGCAGTTCTTC. Protein: CASSYSLGSLAGANQHEQFF.

J is TRBJ2-3 and V is TRBV7-2; D is undetermined. Trimming left V 1 base short and J 4 bases short, with 12 bases between. The CDR3 covers 15 residues. From germline, CDR1 is SGHTA and CDR2 FQGNSA. CDR3 in amino acids: CASSLGAMGADTQYF. The CDR3, as DNA: TGTGCCAGCAGCTTAGGGGCGATGGGCGCAGATACGCAGTATTTT.

This clone was recorded once. The chain carries TRBV27 and TRBJ1-3, with D maybe TRBD1 (5 bases). Per the germline V gene, CDR1 is MNHEY and CDR2 is SMNVEV (reference sequence). The germline V and J ends were trimmed by 5 bases and 2 bases, with 10 bases remaining between them. This CDR3 is 14 amino acids long. The CDR3 spells CASSVGAPGNTIYF. The CDR3 DNA is TGTGCCAGCAGTGTAGGGGCGCCTGGAAACACCATATATTTT.